This paragraph reports one T cell receptor beta chain. The specificity of this receptor is unknown. Base-call qualities are not available, and no considerably larger clone is one nucleotide away. According to the germline V gene, CDR1 reads SGHAT and CDR2 reads FQNNGV. Trimming at the junction amounts to 5 bases on V and 5 bases on J, and the germline ends lie 12 bases apart. The CDR3 has 14 amino acids, counting the end cysteine and phenylalanine. Only the CDR3 DNA is retained, 42 bases long and in frame from the first base. The data derive from a study of immune evolution from preneoplasia to lung adenocarcinoma (dated by TCRdb to about 2021). About the full investigation: HLA loss of heterozygosity was found in 6.5% to 8% of AIS, roughly 16% of MIA and 33% of ADC lesions, and in no AAH lesions. The study profiled immune contexture across lung adenocarcinoma precursors and invasive adenocarcinoma using immune gene expression, TCR sequencing and multiplex immunofluorescence. Resected precursor lesions (AAH, AIS, MIA) and invasive adenocarcinomas were each compared against paired morphologically normal lung tissue. Sample size was determined by specimen availability and not by a prior power calculation. The immune data were integrated with whole exome sequencing and methylation data obtained from the same cohort of nodules. A total of some 55 patients with pulmonary nodules who underwent surgical resection were included in the overall cohort. TCR sequencing data came from over 40 patients. The study reported that about a hundred samples were used for TCR sequencing. POLYSOLVER was used to infer Class I HLA alleles from exome data, and LOHHLA was used to detect allele-specific HLA loss. What the work shows at the level of the full study, not this receptor alone: Normal lung showed the highest clonality, whereas later-stage lesions appeared to have higher T cell density and diversity but lower clonality. All patients were from Japan and China, so applicability to Western populations was uncertain. The findings rested on association rather than direct causation, and larger cohorts with long-term follow-up and longitudinal biopsies were considered necessary. Compared with EGFR-mutant or double wild-type lesions, KRAS-mutant nodules had the highest T cell clonality. The highest top T cell clone frequencies were observed in normal lung, and a progressive decrease in top T cell clone frequencies appeared to occur from AAH through AIS, MIA and invasive adenocarcinoma.

Patients underwent resection in Japan or China between about 2013 and 2017. Two lung cancer pathologists independently confirmed the histologic diagnosis of each case on H&E slides. To enrich premalignant or tumor cells for nucleic acid extraction, macro-dissection was performed after pathologic assessment. The AllPrep DNA/RNA FFPE Kit was used to isolate DNA from FFPE tissue. The immunoSEQ hsTCRbeta Kit was used to sequence TCR beta CDR3 regions from DNA. The authors' pipeline ran thus. TCR sequencing data were analysed with the ImmunoSEQ Analyzer. T cell clonality was calculated on productive rearrangements as 1 minus Pielou's evenness. The inverse Simpson index, applied to productive templates, was used to measure T cell diversity. T cell density was defined as TCR beta template counts normalized to usable DNA, with usable DNA estimated by amplification and sequencing of housekeeping genes. Two-sided Kruskal-Wallis tests were used to compare TCR metrics between histologic stages. This immuneACCESS table, as held by TCRdb, lists in-frame sequences with V and J called but not all clones. Of the missing ones, under half trace to an unresolved V gene in checked studies; the others have no known cause. The V and J calls and clone size come from that table; D and trimming were worked out from the DNA. Across this sample there are roughly 7,000 clones, with around three quarters seen only once. The leading ten clones occupy 2.5% to 3% of the sample.

The chain is encoded by TRBV11-2 joined to TRBJ1-4, with an unclear D gene assignment. The sequenced material came from FFPE invasive lung adenocarcinoma tissue. The sample's cell subset or site label is to be understood as: frankly invasive lung adenocarcinoma (ADC). The sequence was obtained from a person aged 40 to 50 with lung adenocarcinoma. The nucleotide sequence reads as follows: TGTGCCAGCAGCCCGGGTCCCCAGAATGAAAAACTGTTTTTT. It is translated as CASSPGPQNEKLFF.